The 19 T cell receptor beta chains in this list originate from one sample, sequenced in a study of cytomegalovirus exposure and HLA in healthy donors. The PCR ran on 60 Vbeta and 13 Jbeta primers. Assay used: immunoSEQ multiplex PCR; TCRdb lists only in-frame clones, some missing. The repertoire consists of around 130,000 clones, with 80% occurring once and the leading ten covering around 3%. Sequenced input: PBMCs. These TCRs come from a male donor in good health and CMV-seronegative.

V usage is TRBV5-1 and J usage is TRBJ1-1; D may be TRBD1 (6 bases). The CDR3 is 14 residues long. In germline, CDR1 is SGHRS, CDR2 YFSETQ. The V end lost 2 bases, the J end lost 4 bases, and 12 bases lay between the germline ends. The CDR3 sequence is CASSFGGATTEAFF. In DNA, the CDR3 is TGCGCCAGCAGCTTTGGGGGGGCTACCACTGAAGCTTTCTTT.

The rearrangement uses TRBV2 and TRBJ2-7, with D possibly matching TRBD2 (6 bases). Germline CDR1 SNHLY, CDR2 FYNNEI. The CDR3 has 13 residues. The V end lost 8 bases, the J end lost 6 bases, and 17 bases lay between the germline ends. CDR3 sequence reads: CASGPRERLEQYF. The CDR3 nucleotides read TGTGCCAGCGGACCCCGGGAGCGGCTCGAGCAGTACTTC.

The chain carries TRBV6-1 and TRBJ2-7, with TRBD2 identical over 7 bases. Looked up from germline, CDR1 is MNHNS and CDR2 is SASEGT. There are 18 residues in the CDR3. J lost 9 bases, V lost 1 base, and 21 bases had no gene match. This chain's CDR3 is CASSEVQWWGGGMNGQYF. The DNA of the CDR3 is TGTGCCAGCAGTGAAGTCCAATGGTGGGGCGGGGGAATGAACGGGCAGTACTTC.

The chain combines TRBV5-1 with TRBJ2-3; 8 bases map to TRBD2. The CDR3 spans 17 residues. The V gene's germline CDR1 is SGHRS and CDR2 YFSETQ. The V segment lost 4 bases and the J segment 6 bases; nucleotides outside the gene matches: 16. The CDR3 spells CASSNSLSGGLLDTQYF. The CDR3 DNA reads TGCGCCAGCAGCAATTCCCTATCGGGGGGGCTTTTGGATACGCAGTATTTT.

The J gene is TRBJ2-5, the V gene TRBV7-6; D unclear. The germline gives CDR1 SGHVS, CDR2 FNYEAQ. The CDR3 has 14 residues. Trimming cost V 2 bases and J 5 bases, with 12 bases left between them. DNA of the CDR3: TGTGCCAGCAGCTTACGAACAACCCTGGAGACCCAGTACTTC. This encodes CASSLRTTLETQYF.

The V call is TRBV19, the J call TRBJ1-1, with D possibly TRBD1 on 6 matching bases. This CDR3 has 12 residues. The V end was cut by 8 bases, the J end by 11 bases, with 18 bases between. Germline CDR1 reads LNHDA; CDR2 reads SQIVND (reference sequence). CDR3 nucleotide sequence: TGTGCCAGTGGTCGAACAGGGCTGGGGGCTTTCTTT. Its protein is CASGRTGLGAFF.

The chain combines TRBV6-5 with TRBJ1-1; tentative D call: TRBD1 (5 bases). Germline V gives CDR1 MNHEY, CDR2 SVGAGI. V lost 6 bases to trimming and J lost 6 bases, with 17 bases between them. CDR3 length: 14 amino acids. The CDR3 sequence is CASRTDVPEAEAFF. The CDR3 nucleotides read TGTGCCAGCAGGACAGACGTTCCAGAGGCTGAAGCTTTCTTT.

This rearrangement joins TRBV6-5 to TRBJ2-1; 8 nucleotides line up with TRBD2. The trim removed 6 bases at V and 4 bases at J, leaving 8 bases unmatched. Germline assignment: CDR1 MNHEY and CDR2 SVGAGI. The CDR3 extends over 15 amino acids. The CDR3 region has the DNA TGTGCCAGCAGCCGGGGGGGCGCGGGGTACAATGAGCAGTTCTTC. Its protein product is CASSRGGAGYNEQFF.

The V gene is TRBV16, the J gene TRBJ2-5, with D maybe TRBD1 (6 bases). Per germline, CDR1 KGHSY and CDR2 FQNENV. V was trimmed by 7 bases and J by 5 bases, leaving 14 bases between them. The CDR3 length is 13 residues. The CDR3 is CASTSQGWETQYF. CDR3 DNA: TGTGCCAGCACCTCACAGGGCTGGGAGACCCAGTACTTC.

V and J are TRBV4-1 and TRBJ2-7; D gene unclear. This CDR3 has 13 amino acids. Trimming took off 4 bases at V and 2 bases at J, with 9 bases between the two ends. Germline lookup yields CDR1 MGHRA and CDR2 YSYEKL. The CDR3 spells CASSLGQTYEQYF. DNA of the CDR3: TGCGCCAGCAGCCTTGGGCAGACCTACGAGCAGTACTTC.

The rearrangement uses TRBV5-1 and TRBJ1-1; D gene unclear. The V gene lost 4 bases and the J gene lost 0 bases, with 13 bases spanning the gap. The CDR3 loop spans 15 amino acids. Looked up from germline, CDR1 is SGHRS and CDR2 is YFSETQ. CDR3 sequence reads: CASSPRGEMNTEAFF. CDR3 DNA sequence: TGCGCCAGCAGCCCTAGAGGAGAGATGAACACTGAAGCTTTCTTT.

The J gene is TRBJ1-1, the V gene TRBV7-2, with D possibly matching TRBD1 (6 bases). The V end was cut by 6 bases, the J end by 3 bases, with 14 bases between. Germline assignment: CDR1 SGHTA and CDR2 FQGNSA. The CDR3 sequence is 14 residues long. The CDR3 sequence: CASSFTGIDTEAFF. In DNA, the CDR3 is TGTGCCAGCAGTTTTACAGGGATCGACACTGAAGCTTTCTTT. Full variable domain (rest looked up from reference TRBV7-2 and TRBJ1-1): GAGVSQSPSNKVTEKGKDVELRCDPISGHTALYWYRQSLGQGLEFLIYFQGNSAPDKSGLPSDRFSAERTGGSVSTLTIQRTQQEDSAVYLCASSFTGIDTEAFFGQGTRLTVV.

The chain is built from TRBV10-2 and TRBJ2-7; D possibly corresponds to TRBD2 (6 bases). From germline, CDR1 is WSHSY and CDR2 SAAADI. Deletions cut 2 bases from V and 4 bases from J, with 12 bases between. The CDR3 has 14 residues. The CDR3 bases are TGCGCCAGCAGTGAGCTGGGACTTTTATACGAGCAGTACTTC. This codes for CASSELGLLYEQYF.

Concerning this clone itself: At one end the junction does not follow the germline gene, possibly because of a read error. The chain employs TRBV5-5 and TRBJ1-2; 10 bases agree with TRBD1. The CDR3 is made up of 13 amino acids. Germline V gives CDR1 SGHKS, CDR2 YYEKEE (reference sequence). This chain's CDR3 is CASSLPGQGHPIF. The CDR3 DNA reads TGTGCCAGCAGTCTCCCGGGACAGGGGCATCCTATTTTC.

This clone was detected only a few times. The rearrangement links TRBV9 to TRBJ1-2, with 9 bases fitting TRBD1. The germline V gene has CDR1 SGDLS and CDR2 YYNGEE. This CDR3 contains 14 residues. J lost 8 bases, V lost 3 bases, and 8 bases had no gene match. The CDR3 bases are TGTGCCAGCAGCGAACCCTCGACAGGGGGAGGCTACACCTTC. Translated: CASSEPSTGGGYTF.

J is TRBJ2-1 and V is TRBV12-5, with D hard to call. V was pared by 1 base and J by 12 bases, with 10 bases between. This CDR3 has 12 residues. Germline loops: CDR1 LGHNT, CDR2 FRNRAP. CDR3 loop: CASGLAIAGQFF. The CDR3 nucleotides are TGTGCTAGTGGTTTGGCCATAGCTGGGCAGTTCTTC.

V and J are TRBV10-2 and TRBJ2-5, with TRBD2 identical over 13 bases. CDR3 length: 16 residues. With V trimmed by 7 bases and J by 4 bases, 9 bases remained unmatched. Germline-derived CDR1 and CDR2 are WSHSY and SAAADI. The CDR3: CASKGTSGDRRETQYF. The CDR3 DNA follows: TGCGCCAGCAAAGGGACTAGCGGGGACCGTCGAGAGACCCAGTACTTC.

CDR3 bases: TGTGCCAGCAGTTACTCGGGGAGAACCTCCTACAATGAGCAGTTCTTC. It yields the protein CASSYSGRTSYNEQFF. The chain links TRBV6-5 to TRBJ2-1; possibly TRBD2 for D (5 bases). With 0 bases removed from V and 0 bases from J, the gap between germline ends came to 9 bases. The CDR3 loop spans 16 amino acids. The germline V gene has CDR1 MNHEY and CDR2 SVGAGI.

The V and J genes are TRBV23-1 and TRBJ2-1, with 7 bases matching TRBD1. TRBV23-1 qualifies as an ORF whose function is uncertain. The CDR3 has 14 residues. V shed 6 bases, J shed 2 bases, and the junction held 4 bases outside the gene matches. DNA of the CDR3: TGCGCCAGCAGGACAGGGTGTCCCTACAATGAGCAGTTCTTC. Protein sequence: CASRTGCPYNEQFF.